Below, one TCR beta chain is given with its context. The CDR3 runs to 16 residues. Germline CDR1 reads LGHNA; CDR2 reads YSLEER. Unmatched junction bases numbered 1, after V lost 0 bases and J lost 5 bases. The data are from a study of blood T cells in healthy people across ages. Study background: Per two T cells, about one barcoded beta molecule was captured through template switching.

PCR was performed a second time for about 6 to 12 cycles using a sample-barcoded 5' primer and a J-beta primer mix. TCRdb processed the 5' RACE reads anew with MiXCR; each CDR3 protein has one entry. The table shows 1.5 million to 2 million distinct CDR3 sequences, with roughly 28% occurring only once. The rearrangement joins TRBV4-3 to TRBJ2-3, with 14 nucleotides matching TRBD2. Material for sequencing was blood. This TCR was sampled from a woman in her 30s in good health. CDR3 DNA: TGCGCCAGCAGCCAAGATGGGACTAGCGGGGGAGATACGCAGTATTTT. This gives the protein CASSQDGTSGGDTQYF.